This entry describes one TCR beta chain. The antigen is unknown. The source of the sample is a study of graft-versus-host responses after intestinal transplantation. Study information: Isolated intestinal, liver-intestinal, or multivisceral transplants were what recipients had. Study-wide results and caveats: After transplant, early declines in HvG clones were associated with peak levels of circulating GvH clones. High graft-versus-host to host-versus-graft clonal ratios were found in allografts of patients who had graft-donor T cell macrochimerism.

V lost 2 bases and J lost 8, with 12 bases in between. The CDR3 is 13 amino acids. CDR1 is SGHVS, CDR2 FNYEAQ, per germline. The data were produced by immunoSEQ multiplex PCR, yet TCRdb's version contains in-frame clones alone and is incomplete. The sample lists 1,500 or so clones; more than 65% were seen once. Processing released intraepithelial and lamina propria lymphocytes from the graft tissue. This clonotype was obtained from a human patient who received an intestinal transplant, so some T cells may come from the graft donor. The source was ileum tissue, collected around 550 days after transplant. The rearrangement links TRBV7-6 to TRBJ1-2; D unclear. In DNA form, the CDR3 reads TGTGCCAGCAGCTTATGGGTTGGGGAAGGCTACACCTTC. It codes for CASSLWVGEGYTF.